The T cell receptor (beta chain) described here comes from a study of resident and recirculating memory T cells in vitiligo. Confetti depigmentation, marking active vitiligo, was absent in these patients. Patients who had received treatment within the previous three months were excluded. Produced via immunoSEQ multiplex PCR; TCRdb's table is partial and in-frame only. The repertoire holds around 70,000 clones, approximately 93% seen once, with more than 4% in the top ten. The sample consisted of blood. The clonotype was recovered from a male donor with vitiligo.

This chain's CDR3 is CASSHDRDHTEAFF. As DNA, the CDR3 is TGCGCCAGCAGCCATGACAGGGACCACACTGAAGCTTTCTTT. V gene TRBV4-1 combines with J gene TRBJ1-1, with TRBD1 matching 7 bases. The V segment lost 3 bases and the J segment 3 bases; nucleotides outside the gene matches: 4. The V gene's germline CDR1 is MGHRA and CDR2 YSYEKL. CDR3 length: 14 residues.